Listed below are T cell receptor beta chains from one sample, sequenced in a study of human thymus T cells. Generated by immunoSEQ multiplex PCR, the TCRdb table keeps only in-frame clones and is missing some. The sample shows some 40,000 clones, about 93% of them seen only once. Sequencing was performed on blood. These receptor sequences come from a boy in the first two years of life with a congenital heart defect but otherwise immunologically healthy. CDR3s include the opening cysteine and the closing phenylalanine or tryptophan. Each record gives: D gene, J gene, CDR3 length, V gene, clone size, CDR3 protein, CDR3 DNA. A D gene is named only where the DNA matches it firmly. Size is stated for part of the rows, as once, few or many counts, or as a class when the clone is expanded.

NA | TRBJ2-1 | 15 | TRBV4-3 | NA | CASSQGGGATNEQFF | TGCGCCAGCAGCCAAGGAGGAGGGGCAACAAATGAGCAGTTCTTC
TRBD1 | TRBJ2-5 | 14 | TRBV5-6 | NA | CASRPDRGRETQYF | TGTGCCAGCAGACCGGACAGGGGAAGGGAGACCCAGTACTTC
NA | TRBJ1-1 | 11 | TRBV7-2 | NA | CASSPAWGAFF | TGTGCCAGCAGCCCGGCCTGGGGGGCTTTCTTT
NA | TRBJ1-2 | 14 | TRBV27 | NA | CASSPRTARHGYTF | TGTGCCAGCAGTCCCCGGACAGCAAGGCATGGCTACACCTTC
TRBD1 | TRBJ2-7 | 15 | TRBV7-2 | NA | CASSLGGQGRYEQYF | TGTGCCAGCAGCTTAGGGGGACAGGGGCGCTACGAGCAGTACTTC
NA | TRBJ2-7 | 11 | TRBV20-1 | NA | CSARDLYEQYF | TGCAGTGCTAGAGATCTATACGAGCAGTACTTC
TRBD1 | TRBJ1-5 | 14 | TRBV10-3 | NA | CAISETGGNQPQHF | TGTGCCATCAGTGAGACAGGGGGCAATCAGCCCCAGCATTTT
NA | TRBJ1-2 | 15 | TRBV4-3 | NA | CASSRVTGFYYGYTF | TGCGCCAGCAGCCGGGTGACAGGTTTCTACTATGGCTACACCTTC
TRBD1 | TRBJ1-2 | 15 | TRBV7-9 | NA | CASSLASTGAHGYTF | TGTGCCAGCAGCTTAGCCTCTACAGGGGCCCATGGCTACACCTTC
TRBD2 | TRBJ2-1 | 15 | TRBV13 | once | CASSRSGGRYNEQFF | TGTGCCAGCAGCCGTAGCGGGGGGAGGTACAATGAGCAGTTCTTC
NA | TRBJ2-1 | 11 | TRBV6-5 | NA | CASSYLHEQFF | TGTGCCAGCAGTTACCTGCATGAGCAGTTCTTC
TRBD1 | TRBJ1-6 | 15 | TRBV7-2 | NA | CASSARQGANSPLHF | TGTGCCAGCAGCGCGCGACAGGGGGCGAATTCACCCCTCCACTTT
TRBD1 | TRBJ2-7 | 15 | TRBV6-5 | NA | CASSFTGADWDEQYF | TGTGCCAGCAGTTTCACAGGGGCCGATTGGGACGAGCAGTACTTC
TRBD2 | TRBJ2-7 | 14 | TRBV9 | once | CASSVSGGSDEQYF | TGTGCCAGCAGCGTTAGCGGGGGGAGCGACGAGCAGTACTTC
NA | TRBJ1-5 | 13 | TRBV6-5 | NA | CASSLLGNQPQHF | TGTGCCAGCAGCCTCCTTGGCAATCAGCCCCAGCATTTT
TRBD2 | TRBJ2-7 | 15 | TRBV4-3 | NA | CASSRGLAGGYEQYF | TGCGCCAGCAGTAGGGGACTAGCGGGGGGGTACGAGCAGTACTTC
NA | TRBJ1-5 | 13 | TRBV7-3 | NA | CASRRPQGQPQHF | TGTGCCAGCAGGCGACCCCAGGGTCAGCCCCAGCATTTT
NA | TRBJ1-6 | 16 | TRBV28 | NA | CASSLGYSSYNSPLHF | TGTGCCAGCAGTTTAGGGTATAGCTCCTATAATTCACCCCTCCACTTT
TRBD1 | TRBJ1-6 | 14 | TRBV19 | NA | CASIGTGDNSPLHF | TGTGCCAGTATCGGGACAGGGGATAATTCACCCCTCCACTTT
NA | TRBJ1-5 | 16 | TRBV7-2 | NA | CASSLQPGMGNQPQHF | TGTGCCAGCAGCTTACAGCCAGGTATGGGCAATCAGCCCCAGCATTTT
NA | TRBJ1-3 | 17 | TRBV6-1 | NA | CASSDPGPLSSGNTIYF | TGTGCCAGCAGTGATCCTGGACCGCTGAGCTCTGGAAACACCATATATTTT
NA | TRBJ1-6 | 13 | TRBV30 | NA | CAWSTGMGGALHF | TGTGCCTGGAGCACGGGGATGGGGGGGGCCCTCCACTTT
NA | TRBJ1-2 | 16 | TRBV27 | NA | CASSPRGVRGDYGYTF | TGTGCCAGCAGTCCCAGGGGTGTACGGGGGGACTATGGCTACACCTTC
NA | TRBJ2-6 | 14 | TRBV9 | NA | CASSAGAGANVLTF | TGTGCCAGCAGCGCGGGGGCTGGGGCCAACGTCCTGACTTTC
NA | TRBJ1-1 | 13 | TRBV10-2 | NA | CASSSRGRREAFF | TGCGCCAGCAGCTCCAGGGGTAGGCGGGAAGCTTTCTTT
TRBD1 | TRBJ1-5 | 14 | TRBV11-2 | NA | CASSPDRGRQPQHF | TGTGCCAGCAGTCCCGACAGGGGGCGTCAGCCCCAGCATTTT
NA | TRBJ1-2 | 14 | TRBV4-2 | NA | CASSPPLGPYGYTF | TGTGCCAGCAGCCCTCCTCTGGGACCCTATGGCTACACCTTC
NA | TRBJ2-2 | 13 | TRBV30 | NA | CAFTDGNTGELFF | TGTGCCTTTACCGACGGTAACACCGGGGAGCTGTTTTTT
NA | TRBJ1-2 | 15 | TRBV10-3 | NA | CAIRDRAAGAYGYTF | TGTGCCATCAGAGACCGGGCCGCAGGCGCCTATGGCTACACCTTC
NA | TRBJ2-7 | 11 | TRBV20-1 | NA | CSAASGREQYF | TGCAGTGCTGCTTCGGGGCGCGAGCAGTACTTC
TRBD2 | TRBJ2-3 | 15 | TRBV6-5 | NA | CASSFWGGDTDTQYF | TGTGCCAGCAGTTTCTGGGGGGGGGACACAGATACGCAGTATTTT
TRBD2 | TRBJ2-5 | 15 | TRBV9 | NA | CASSVASGGQETQYF | TGTGCCAGCAGCGTAGCTAGCGGGGGCCAAGAGACCCAGTACTTC
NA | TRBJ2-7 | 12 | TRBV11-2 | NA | CASSNSYYEQYF | TGTGCCAGCAGCAATTCGTACTACGAGCAGTACTTC
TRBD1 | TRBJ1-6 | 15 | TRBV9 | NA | CASSHQGGGNSPLHF | TGTGCCAGCAGCCACCAAGGGGGCGGAAATTCACCCCTCCACTTT
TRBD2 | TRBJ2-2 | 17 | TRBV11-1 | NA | CASSLEASSGKGGELFF | TGTGCCAGCAGCCTAGAGGCGTCTAGCGGGAAGGGCGGGGAGCTGTTTTTT
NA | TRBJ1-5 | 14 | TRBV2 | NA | CASSVGRFGQPQHF | TGTGCCAGCAGTGTCGGACGGTTCGGACAGCCCCAGCATTTT
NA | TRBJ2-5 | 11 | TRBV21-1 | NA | CASSAVETQYF | TGTGCCAGCAGCGCAGTGGAGACCCAGTACTTC
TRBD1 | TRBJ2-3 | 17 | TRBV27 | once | CASSFKGRQGSTDTQYF | TGTGCCAGCAGTTTTAAGGGGAGACAGGGGAGCACAGATACGCAGTATTTT
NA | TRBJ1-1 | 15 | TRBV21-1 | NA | CASSKQGAVNTEAFF | TGTGCCAGCAGCAAGCAGGGGGCCGTGAACACTGAAGCTTTCTTT
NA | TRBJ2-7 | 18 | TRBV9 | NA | CASSVPRTLRKDPYEQYF | TGTGCCAGCAGCGTGCCACGGACCCTTAGGAAGGACCCCTACGAGCAGTACTTC
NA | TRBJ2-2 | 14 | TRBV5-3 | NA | CARSSGQITGELFF | TGTGCCAGAAGCTCCGGACAGATCACCGGGGAGCTGTTTTTT
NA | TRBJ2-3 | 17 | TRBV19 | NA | CASSKSKLIPSTDTQYF | TGTGCCAGTAGTAAGTCGAAACTTATCCCTAGCACAGATACGCAGTATTTT
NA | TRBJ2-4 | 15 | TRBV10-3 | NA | CAISPGSLAKNIQYF | TGTGCCATCAGTCCAGGTAGTTTAGCCAAAAACATTCAGTACTTC
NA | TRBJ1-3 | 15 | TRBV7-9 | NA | CASSLLGDSGNTIYF | TGTGCCAGCAGCCTACTTGGGGACTCTGGAAACACCATATATTTT
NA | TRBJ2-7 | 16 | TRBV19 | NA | CASSIALSGGTYEQYF | TGTGCCAGTAGTATTGCCCTCTCAGGGGGGACCTACGAGCAGTACTTC
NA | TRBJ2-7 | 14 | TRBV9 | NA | CASSPLGGPYEQYF | TGTGCCAGCAGCCCCTTAGGAGGGCCATACGAGCAGTACTTC
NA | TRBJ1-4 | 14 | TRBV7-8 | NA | CASSLRSYNEKLFF | TGTGCCAGCAGCTTAAGGTCCTATAATGAAAAACTGTTTTTT
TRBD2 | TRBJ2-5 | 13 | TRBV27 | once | CASSLIGGKTQYF | TGTGCCAGCAGTTTAATCGGGGGGAAGACCCAGTACTTC
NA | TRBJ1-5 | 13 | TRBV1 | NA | CTSSLFRFQPQHF | TGCACCAGCAGCCTTTTCCGTTTTCAGCCCCAGCATTTT
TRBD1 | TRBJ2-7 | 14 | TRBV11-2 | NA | CASGPGQGKNEQYF | TGTGCCAGCGGACCGGGACAGGGAAAGAACGAGCAGTACTTC
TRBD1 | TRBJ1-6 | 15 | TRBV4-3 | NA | CASSQDGQGESPLHF | TGCGCCAGCAGCCAAGATGGACAGGGGGAATCACCCCTCCACTTT
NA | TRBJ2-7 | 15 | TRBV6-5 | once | CASSYGQGALYEQYF | TGTGCCAGCAGTTACGGGCAGGGTGCTTTATACGAGCAGTACTTC
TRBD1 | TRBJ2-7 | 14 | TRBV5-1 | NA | CASSPRRGPNEQYF | TGCGCCAGCAGCCCCCGCAGGGGGCCAAACGAGCAGTACTTC
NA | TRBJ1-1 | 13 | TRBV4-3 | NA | CASSQEFGTEAFF | TGCGCCAGCAGCCAAGAATTTGGCACTGAAGCTTTCTTT
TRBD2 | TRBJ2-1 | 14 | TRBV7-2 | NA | CASSLGYRGGKQFF | TGTGCCAGCAGCTTAGGATATCGGGGGGGCAAGCAGTTCTTC